This is a list of T cell receptor beta chains from one sample in a study of radiation and T cells in renal cell carcinoma. Method: immunoSEQ multiplex PCR; TCRdb's copy keeps in-frame clones and lacks some. The sample carries roughly 80,000 clones, less than 85% recorded once. The sample consisted of blood, taken from a patient whose treatment included radiotherapy and nephrectomy. The receptors come from an older woman with renal cell carcinoma. Both conserved end residues are trimmed from each CDR3.

TRBJ2-7,TRBV15,ATSRDLRPTGGPYEQY
TRBJ1-1,TRBV9,ASSRLTGWGTEAF
TRBJ2-6,TRBV28,ATQGQGAGANVLT
TRBJ2-7,TRBV5-1,ASRARLTRDEQY
TRBJ2-7,TRBV19,ASSIDRSYEQY
TRBJ1-5,TRBV5-8,ASSEIPTNQPQH
TRBJ2-5,TRBV5-1,ASSLGRGETQY
TRBJ2-5,TRBV6-1,ASSLPGGGGTQY
TRBJ1-2,TRBV7-2,ASSLERMYGYT
TRBJ2-7,TRBV4-2,ASSQVGDYEQY
TRBJ1-3,TRBV7-3,ASSPPTGSTIY
TRBJ2-3,TRBV30,AWVPPQRRSTDTQY
TRBJ2-3,TRBV19,ASSIGLAGVSDTQY
TRBJ2-7,TRBV7-9,ASSLAGGTYEQY
TRBJ1-4,TRBV5-1,ASSLVELASGSEKLF
TRBJ1-2,TRBV6-8,ASSYPSGKSHYGYT
TRBJ2-1,TRBV9,ASSGDAPSGRPNEQF
TRBJ2-5,TRBV5-1,ASSLVGAGTETQY
TRBJ1-1,TRBV10-3,AISWTGVNTEAF
TRBJ1-2,TRBV5-1,ASSTQGARGYGYT
TRBJ2-7,TRBV6-5,ASSYGGSAYEQY
TRBJ1-5,TRBV2,ASSRGTPANQPQH
TRBJ1-2,TRBV2,ASRARASNYGYT
TRBJ2-2,TRBV7-3,ASSPPTSPGELF
TRBJ1-1,TRBV11-3,ASSTRLGRHTEAF
TRBJ1-6,TRBV15,ATSRGGGTAYSPLH
TRBJ2-2,TRBV7-2,ASSPRGGPTGELF
TRBJ2-1,TRBV11-3,ASSLGGRSSYNEQF
TRBJ2-7,TRBV7-9,ASRRTGNLTYEQY
TRBJ2-7,TRBV29-1,SVRGGSSYEQY
TRBJ2-7,TRBV9,ASSAYPTGSEQY
TRBJ1-2,TRBV28,ASSLTGLRAGYT
TRBJ1-3,TRBV9,ASSVAGYIRNTIY
TRBJ2-7,TRBV11-2,ASSLVVRNYEQY
TRBJ2-5,TRBV5-1,ASSLEGARETQY
TRBJ2-3,TRBV5-6,ASSDYSGTGGKDTQY
TRBJ1-4,TRBV27,ASSRAGTGKIGNEKLF
TRBJ2-2,TRBV18,ASSPSRDTGELF
TRBJ2-1,TRBV9,ASSVGRGGYNEQF
TRBJ2-7,TRBV7-2,ASSLSYHEQY
TRBJ1-1,TRBV4-2,ASSQTGMNTEAF
TRBJ1-5,TRBV28,ASSLGPFSNQPQH
TRBJ1-1,TRBV7-9,ASNQLMNTEAF
TRBJ1-1,TRBV7-3,ASSPRSATGTRLVDTEAF
TRBJ2-2,TRBV27,ASSLLTSGRAPGELF
TRBJ2-7,TRBV5-1,ASSLERAYEQY
TRBJ2-3,TRBV15,ATSGWTSGNTDTQY
TRBJ1-1,TRBV6-4,ASSQGLNTEAF